These T cell receptor beta chains were read from a single sample in a study of blood T cell repertoires in COVID-19. The data were produced by immunoSEQ multiplex PCR, yet TCRdb's version contains in-frame clones alone and is incomplete. This table holds fewer than 350,000 clones, about 87% found once. Sequencing was carried out using PBMCs or T cells enriched from blood (not recorded which). The source is a young woman with acute COVID-19. Each CDR3 is given with its conserved first and last residue. A D gene is named only where the DNA matches it firmly. Clone size is shown for a subset of rows, as once, few, many or a class of expanded clone.

v_gene	abundance	j_gene	d_gene	CDR3aa	CDR3nt
TRBV28	-	TRBJ1-1	-	CASSSTGAVDTEAFF	TGTGCCAGCAGTTCAACTGGAGCGGTTGACACTGAAGCTTTCTTT
TRBV19	-	TRBJ1-1	-	CASSINRDTEAFF	TGTGCCAGTAGTATAAACAGAGACACTGAAGCTTTCTTT
TRBV5-6	-	TRBJ2-7	TRBD2	CASSLKGLAGVHGQYF	TGTGCCAGCAGCTTGAAAGGACTAGCGGGAGTCCACGGGCAGTACTTC
TRBV3-1/TRBV3-2	-	TRBJ1-1	TRBD1	CASSPVGKGARTEAFF	TGTGCCAGCAGCCCAGTGGGAAAGGGGGCGCGCACTGAAGCTTTCTTT
TRBV5-1	few	TRBJ1-1	-	CASSSTGVNTEAFF	TGCGCCAGCAGCTCGACAGGTGTAAACACTGAAGCTTTCTTT
TRBV7-9	-	TRBJ2-3	TRBD2	CASSSGLAGGPIADTQYF	TGTGCCAGCAGCTCGGGACTAGCGGGGGGTCCAATAGCAGATACGCAGTATTTT
TRBV6-5	-	TRBJ2-7	-	CASRAIDYEQYF	TGTGCCAGCAGAGCGATAGACTACGAGCAGTACTTC
TRBV18	once	TRBJ1-5	TRBD1	CASSPPGQGNQPQHF	TGTGCCAGCTCCCCTCCGGGACAGGGTAATCAGCCCCAGCATTTT
TRBV5-3	-	TRBJ1-3	-	CARSPRDKGPLGSGNTIYF	TGTGCCAGAAGCCCCCGGGACAAGGGCCCTTTGGGCTCTGGAAACACCATATATTTT
TRBV7-2	-	TRBJ1-4	-	CASSFGRNEKLFF	TGTGCCAGCAGCTTTGGGCGCAATGAAAAACTGTTTTTT
TRBV11-3	-	TRBJ2-7	TRBD1	CASSDRVSYEQYF	TGTGCCAGCAGCGACAGGGTCTCCTACGAGCAGTACTTC
TRBV28	-	TRBJ2-5	TRBD1	CAIAGTGKGWQETQYF	TGTGCAATCGCGGGGACAGGGAAAGGGTGGCAAGAGACCCAGTACTTC
TRBV7-6	-	TRBJ2-7	-	CASSLKQGGFYEQYF	TGTGCCAGCAGCTTAAAGCAGGGGGGATTCTACGAGCAGTACTTC
TRBV2	-	TRBJ1-4	TRBD1	CASSPTGGVEKLFF	TGTGCCAGCAGCCCGACAGGGGGCGTAGAAAAACTGTTTTTT
TRBV7-9	-	TRBJ2-3	TRBD1	CASSLAGGEGPDTQYF	TGTGCCAGCAGCTTAGCAGGGGGCGAAGGTCCAGATACGCAGTATTTT
TRBV7-2	-	TRBJ2-7	TRBD1	CASSLRQGEQYF	TGTGCCAGCAGCTTAAGACAGGGCGAGCAGTACTTC
TRBV3-1/TRBV3-2	-	TRBJ2-7	-	CASSQLGEQYF	TGTGCCAGCAGCCAACTCGGCGAGCAGTACTTC
TRBV7-9	-	TRBJ2-7	-	CASSLNSRYEQYF	TGTGCCAGCAGCTTGAACAGCAGGTACGAGCAGTACTTC
TRBV6-2/TRBV6-3	-	TRBJ2-7	TRBD2	CASSLGLAYEQYF	TGTGCCAGCAGTTTGGGACTAGCCTACGAGCAGTACTTC
TRBV24-1	-	TRBJ1-5	-	CATSDGRQVQVQPQHF	TGTGCCACCAGTGACGGACGACAGGTTCAGGTTCAGCCCCAGCATTTT
TRBV10-3	-	TRBJ2-1	TRBD2	CAISMRGDEQFF	TGTGCCATCAGCATGCGGGGGGATGAGCAGTTCTTC
TRBV7-6	-	TRBJ2-7	-	CASSPEGFTYEQYF	TGTGCCAGCAGCCCAGAGGGATTTACCTACGAGCAGTACTTC
TRBV28	-	TRBJ2-2	-	CASGGTLNTGELFF	TGTGCCAGCGGAGGGACCTTGAACACCGGGGAGCTGTTTTTT
TRBV11-2	-	TRBJ2-5	TRBD1	CASSLGGGAPGETQYF	TGTGCCAGCAGCTTAGGAGGGGGCGCCCCGGGAGAGACCCAGTACTTC
TRBV30	-	TRBJ2-2	-	CAWSVLGPTGELFF	TGTGCCTGGAGTGTACTAGGGCCCACCGGGGAGCTGTTTTTT
TRBV18	-	TRBJ2-6	-	CASSPNSRSGANVLTF	TGTGCCAGCTCGCCGAACAGTCGCTCTGGGGCCAACGTCCTGACTTTC
TRBV11-2	once	TRBJ2-1	-	CASSLAGYYNEQFF	TGTGCCAGCAGCTTAGCCGGGTACTACAATGAGCAGTTCTTC
TRBV12-2	-	TRBJ1-4	-	CASRSLMGNRGEMNEKLFF	TGTGCAAGTCGCTCACTTATGGGGAACAGGGGAGAGATGAATGAAAAACTGTTTTTT
TRBV5-1	-	TRBJ2-1	-	CASSETGSYNEQFF	TGCGCCAGCAGCGAGACAGGTTCCTACAATGAGCAGTTCTTC
TRBV19	-	TRBJ1-4	-	CARTTGENVTNEKLFF	TGTGCCAGAACGACGGGGGAGAATGTAACTAATGAAAAACTGTTTTTT
TRBV5-6	-	TRBJ1-4	-	CASSLSGSKEKLFF	TGTGCCAGCAGCTTGTCAGGGTCCAAGGAAAAACTGTTTTTT